The 2 T cell receptor beta chains listed next were all sequenced from one sample in a study of OX40 agonist ivuxolimab in advanced cancers. Clones were sequenced by immunoSEQ multiplex PCR, and TCRdb holds only the in-frame ones, with some missing. The sample consists of about 20,000 clones, 75% to 90% of them appearing once. The sequencing used CD4+ or CD8+ T cells sorted from blood, collected in a trial of the OX40 agonist ivuxolimab. These receptors were collected from an adult with an advanced solid tumor such as melanoma, head and neck, liver or kidney cancer.

The rearrangement uses TRBV7-6 and TRBJ2-7; D unresolved. Germline V CDR1 and CDR2: SGHVS, FNYEAQ. This CDR3 contains 11 residues. The V gene lost 1 base and the J gene lost 5 bases, with 3 bases spanning the gap. Here the CDR3 DNA reads TGTGCCAGCAGCTTAGGAAACGAGCAGTACTTC. It encodes CASSLGNEQYF.

The V call is TRBV5-6, the J call TRBJ2-7; D is unresolved. V lost 0 bases, J lost 6 bases, and 10 bases lay in between. In germline, CDR1 is SGHDT, CDR2 YYEEEE. This CDR3 has 13 amino acids. Written as DNA, the CDR3 is TGTGCCAGCAGCTTGGGCCCGGTAAGCGAGCAGTACTTC. This codes for CASSLGPVSEQYF. Complete variable domain (other parts from reference TRBV5-6 and TRBJ2-7): DAGVTQSPTHLIKTRGQQVTLRCSPKSGHDTVSWYQQALGQGPQFIFQYYEEEERQRGNFPDRFSGHQFPNYSSELNVNALLLGDSALYLCASSLGPVSEQYFGPGTRLTVT.